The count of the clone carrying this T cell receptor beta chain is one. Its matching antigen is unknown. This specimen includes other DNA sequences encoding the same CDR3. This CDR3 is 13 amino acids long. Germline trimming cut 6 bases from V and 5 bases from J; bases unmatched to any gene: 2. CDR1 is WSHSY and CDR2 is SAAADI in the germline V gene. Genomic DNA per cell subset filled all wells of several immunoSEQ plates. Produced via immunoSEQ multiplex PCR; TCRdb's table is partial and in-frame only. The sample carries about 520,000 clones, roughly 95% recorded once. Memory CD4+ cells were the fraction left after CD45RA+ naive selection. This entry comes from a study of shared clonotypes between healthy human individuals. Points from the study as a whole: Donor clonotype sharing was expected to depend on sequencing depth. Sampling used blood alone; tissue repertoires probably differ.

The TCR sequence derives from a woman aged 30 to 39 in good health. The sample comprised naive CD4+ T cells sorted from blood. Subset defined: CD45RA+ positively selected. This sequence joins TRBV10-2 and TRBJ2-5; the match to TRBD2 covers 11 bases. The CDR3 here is CASRLAGAETQYF. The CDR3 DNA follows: TGCGCCAGCAGACTAGCGGGAGCCGAGACCCAGTACTTC.